The 21 T cell receptor beta chains listed next were all sequenced from one sample in a study of spatial heterogeneity in lung cancer. Broader study findings: Tumors with more nonsynonymous mutations had more expanded intratumoral alpha and beta TCRs.

For these receptors, no antigen is known. The sample's time point: sample taken at primary tumor resection. Using its own MiXCR run on the 5' RACE reads, TCRdb lists one record per CDR3 protein. The data contain 11,000 to 15,000 distinct CDR3 sequences, approximately 4.5% of them seen just once; the ten biggest clones take up about 17%. Here the sequenced sample was lung tumor tissue, taken at surgery. These receptor sequences come from a female donor with early-stage non-small cell lung cancer.

In its sample, this clonotype was seen many times. Because this beta chain is a stray read in a library intended to capture alpha chains, its abundance should not be given much weight. The chain couples TRBV15 to TRBJ2-5; the D gene is possibly TRBD1 (6 bases). Germline V gene sequence: CDR1 LNHNV, CDR2 YYDKDF (reference sequence). This CDR3 contains 13 residues. Trimming shortened V by 5 bases and J by 4 bases, and 11 bases separated the two germline ends. CDR3 nucleotides: TGTGCCACCAGCCGGGGACATGGAGAGACCCAGTACTTC. Amino acids: CATSRGHGETQYF.

This clonotype qualifies as medium-sized. This beta chain turned up in a library designed for alpha chains; as an off-target read, its abundance says little. The chain is built from TRBV7-9 and TRBJ2-2, with TRBD2 as a possible D gene (5 bases). The V end lost 6 bases, the J end lost 1 base, and 12 bases lay between the germline ends. CDR3 length equals 15 residues. Germline loops: CDR1 SEHNR, CDR2 FQNEAQ (reference sequence). In nucleotides, the CDR3 is TGTGCCAGCAGTTACGGTGGAGGGAACACCGGGGAGCTGTTTTTT. It codes for CASSYGGGNTGELFF.

This clonotype was detected ten times or more. This beta chain is a stray read from a library made for alpha chains; its abundance is not meaningful. The J gene is TRBJ2-7, the V gene TRBV19, with a possible D match to TRBD1 (6 bases). The germline V and J ends were trimmed by 1 base and 3 bases, with 7 bases remaining between them. Looked up from germline, CDR1 is LNHDA and CDR2 is SQIVND (reference sequence). This CDR3 is built from 13 residues. The CDR3 region is CASSIARGYEQYF. The CDR3 DNA reads as TGTGCCAGTAGTATAGCCAGGGGCTACGAGCAGTACTTC.

This clonotype was observed many times. This beta chain appears as a stray read in a library generated for alpha chains; its size is not informative. DNA of the CDR3: TGCGCCAGCAGCCGAATCGGGACAGCCGACTACGAGCAGTACTTC. Translation: CASSRIGTADYEQYF. The chain employs TRBV4-1 and TRBJ2-7, with 7 positions matching TRBD1. With 4 bases clipped from V and 3 bases from J, the junction kept 9 bases outside the gene matches. The CDR3 has 15 amino acids. Germline CDR1 MGHRA, CDR2 YSYEKL.

This clonotype was picked up many times. Being off target in a library aimed at alpha chains, this beta chain has a size of little meaning. V usage is TRBV6-1 and J usage is TRBJ1-1; D may be TRBD1 (5 bases). The germline V and J ends were trimmed by 2 bases and 9 bases, with 10 bases remaining between them. The length of the CDR3 is 12 residues. Germline V gives CDR1 MNHNS, CDR2 SASEGT. The CDR3 sequence is CASSELGAQAFF. In nucleotides, the CDR3 is TGTGCCAGCAGTGAACTCGGGGCCCAAGCTTTCTTT.

This clonotype has a count of ten or more. Because the library targeted alpha chains, this beta chain is an off-target read whose size means little. The chain is built from TRBV4-1 and TRBJ2-7, with D perhaps matching TRBD1 (6 bases). With 1 base removed from V and 3 bases from J, the gap between germline ends came to 13 bases. CDR1 is MGHRA and CDR2 is YSYEKL in the germline V gene. This CDR3 comprises 15 residues. The CDR3 nucleotides read TGCGCCAGCAGCCAAGTACAGACAGGCAACTACGAGCAGTACTTC. Its protein product is CASSQVQTGNYEQYF.

This clonotype was detected ten times or more. This beta chain is off target for a library built for alpha chains, so its abundance means little. The chain employs TRBV9 and TRBJ1-3; D gene unclear. CDR1 SGDLS and CDR2 YYNGEE come from the germline V gene. CDR3 size: 13 residues. V was clipped by 7 bases and J by 0 bases, with 8 bases between them. The CDR3 bases are TGTGCCAGCGCCTCCTACTCTGGAAACACCATATATTTT. Translation: CASASYSGNTIYF.

This clonotype was found many times. This beta chain is off target for a library built for alpha chains, so its abundance means little. CDR3 region: CASSRRPRDRGMVSNQPQHF. CDR3 in DNA: TGTGCCAGCAGCCGACGCCCTAGGGACAGGGGGATGGTCAGCAATCAGCCCCAGCATTTT. The J gene is TRBJ1-5, the V gene TRBV7-8; TRBD1 agrees at 11 bases. Per the germline V gene, CDR1 is SGHVS and CDR2 is FQNEAQ. The CDR3 is made up of 20 amino acids. The J segment lost 1 base and the V segment lost 5 bases, leaving 16 bases of the junction unmatched.

Many counts were recorded for this clonotype. This beta chain turned up in a library designed for alpha chains; as an off-target read, its abundance says little. CDR3 DNA: TGCAAAGGGGGGAGCTCCTACAATGAGCAGTTCTTC. Protein: CKGGSSYNEQFF. The chain uses TRBV20-1 and TRBJ2-1, with D perhaps TRBD1 or TRBD2 (6 bases each). Germline loops: CDR1 DFQATT, CDR2 SNEGSKA (reference sequence). This CDR3 is 12 amino acids long.

As regards this clonotype: With the library built for alpha chains, this beta chain is off target and its frequency is not meaningful. The V and J genes are TRBV29-1 and TRBJ2-2, with D unclear. Looked up from germline, CDR1 is SQVTM and CDR2 is ANQGSEA. The CDR3 loop spans 12 amino acids. Trimming pared 4 bases from V and 4 bases from J, leaving 7 bases between. The CDR3 DNA is TGCAGCGTTGGCCATCGCACCGGGGAGCTGTTTTTT. Its protein is CSVGHRTGELFF.

This clonotype was detected ten times or more. A library prepared for alpha chains yielded this beta chain as an off-target read; its size is of little meaning. The chain carries TRBV28 and TRBJ2-3, with 12 bases identical to TRBD2. V gave up 7 bases and J gave up 6 bases; unmatched junction bases: 17. The CDR3 loop spans 18 amino acids. Germline V CDR1 and CDR2: MDHEN, SYDVKM. CDR3 loop: CASMTGWLAGGPWDTQYF. The CDR3, as DNA: TGTGCCAGCATGACCGGTTGGCTAGCGGGGGGGCCGTGGGATACGCAGTATTTT.

This clonotype has at least ten counts. Because the library targeted alpha chains, this beta chain is an off-target read whose size means little. The gene calls are TRBV6-2 or TRBV6-3 and TRBJ2-3; D gene uncertain. Germline loops: CDR1 MNHEY, CDR2 SVGEGT. This CDR3 has 11 residues. Deletions cut 6 bases from V and 3 bases from J, with 4 bases between. CDR3: CASRRTDTQYF. DNA for the CDR3: TGTGCCAGCAGAAGGACAGATACGCAGTATTTT.

This clonotype was counted ten times or more. Being off target in a library aimed at alpha chains, this beta chain has a size of little meaning. This sequence joins TRBV6-5 and TRBJ2-2; 8 bases fit TRBD1. The CDR3 is 16 residues long. Per the germline V gene, CDR1 is MNHEY and CDR2 is SVGAGI. The ends lost 0 bases at V and 7 bases at J; junction bases unmatched: 7. The CDR3 DNA reads as TGTGCCAGCAGTTACTCGATCGGACAGGGCCTCGGGGAGCTGTTTTTT. Encoded protein: CASSYSIGQGLGELFF.

By its share, this clonotype is medium-sized (0.01 to 0.1%). This beta chain turned up in a library designed for alpha chains; as an off-target read, its abundance says little. The chain uses TRBV7-8 and TRBJ1-6, with 8 bases fitting TRBD1. Germline V gene sequence: CDR1 SGHVS, CDR2 FQNEAQ. Losses at the gene ends were 3 bases for V and 8 bases for J; bases not matched to a gene: 9. The CDR3 extends over 16 amino acids. The CDR3, as DNA: TGTGCCAGCAGCTTGAGGACAGGGTCGGGTCATTCACCCCTCCACTTT. This codes for CASSLRTGSGHSPLHF.

In this sample, this clonotype turned up many times. Since it is a stray read in a library aimed at alpha chains, this beta chain has a size that is not meaningful. CDR3 DNA sequence: TGCGCCAGTCGGGACGGGACAGGAGAGGCTAGTGAGCAGTTCTTC. The encoded protein is CASRDGTGEASEQFF. The chain joins TRBV5-1 to TRBJ2-1, with TRBD1 matching 8 bases. Germline CDR1 reads SGHRS; CDR2 reads YFSETQ. J gave up 9 bases and V 8 bases, and 16 bases lay outside the gene matches. This CDR3 is built from 15 residues.

The sample holds many counts of this clonotype. This beta chain lies outside the target of a library built for alpha chains; its clone size means little. The V and J genes are TRBV12-3 or TRBV12-4 and TRBJ1-5; TRBD1 matches at 11 bases. The CDR3 consists of 16 residues. J gave up 6 bases and V 6 bases, and 10 bases lay outside the gene matches. This CDR3 reads CASSPTRDRGAQPQHF. The CDR3 coding sequence is TGTGCCAGCAGCCCTACCCGGGACAGGGGGGCTCAGCCCCAGCATTTT.

The table lists this clonotype with many counts. This beta chain turned up in a library designed for alpha chains; as an off-target read, its abundance says little. This chain connects TRBV12-3 or TRBV12-4 to TRBJ2-3; TRBD2 matches at 7 bases. The CDR3 runs 13 residues. Germline trimming cut 7 bases from V and 8 bases from J; bases unmatched to any gene: 9. The CDR3 sequence: CASIQHPGGTQYF. The CDR3 DNA reads TGTGCCAGCATCCAGCACCCGGGGGGTACGCAGTATTTT.

This clonotype has ten or more counts. In a library made to pick up alpha chains, this beta chain is a stray read with a size that means little. This chain joins TRBV20-1 and TRBJ2-7; D unresolved. From germline, CDR1 is DFQATT and CDR2 SNEGSKA (reference sequence). This CDR3 has 11 residues. Trimming removed 3 bases from V and 3 bases from J, with 6 bases in between. CDR3 protein: CSASLIYEQYF. The CDR3 bases are TGCAGTGCTAGCCTAATCTACGAGCAGTACTTC.

This clonotype has a count of ten or more. This beta chain is off target for a library built for alpha chains, so its abundance means little. The chain links TRBV6-6 to TRBJ1-5; D is uncertain. Trimming stripped 7 bases from V and 4 bases from J, with 17 bases between. Germline V gene sequence: CDR1 MNHNY, CDR2 SVGAGI (reference sequence). The length of the CDR3 is 15 residues. The CDR3 coding sequence is TGTGCCAGCAACGACTTACAGAGCTTTAATCAGCCCCAGCATTTT. It translates to CASNDLQSFNQPQHF.

Of note for this clonotype: This beta chain came through as a stray read in a library set up for alpha chains, and its size says little. The chain recombines TRBV6-5 with TRBJ1-2; tentatively, D is TRBD1 (5 bases). V dropped 2 bases and J dropped 7 bases, with 14 bases sitting between them. The CDR3 extends over 14 amino acids. Germline V gives CDR1 MNHEY, CDR2 SVGAGI. CDR3 sequence (DNA): TGTGCCAGCAGTTACCAGTTCCCTGGGGCTGGCTACACCTTC. Translated, it gives CASSYQFPGAGYTF.

There are many counts of this clonotype. This beta chain came through as a stray read in a library set up for alpha chains, and its size says little. V gene TRBV3-1 combines with J gene TRBJ2-7, with TRBD2 matching 11 bases. Germline V gene data show CDR1 as LGHDT and CDR2 as YNNKEL (reference sequence). J lost 4 bases, V lost 4 bases, and 9 bases had no gene match. The CDR3 is made up of 16 amino acids. The DNA of the CDR3 is TGTGCCAGCAGCCCCTCAACTAGCGGGGGTTGGTACGAGCAGTACTTC. Translation gives CASSPSTSGGWYEQYF.